One and the same sample provided the 19 T cell receptor beta chains below, sequenced in a study of glioma-infiltrating T cells. Using RNA template, CDR3s of TCR alpha and beta were amplified with iRepertoire arm-PCR. TCRdb ran MiXCR on the multiplex PCR reads and lists one entry per CDR3 protein. Among roughly 190,000 distinct CDR3 sequences listed, roughly a third were seen once. The sequenced sample consisted of glioma tissue, nonneoplastic brain tissue, or PBMCs (not recorded which). Every receptor here comes from a human donor with low-grade glioma or glioblastoma, undergoing nonglioma brain surgery, or in good health (not recorded which).

The chain couples TRBV29-1 to TRBJ2-2; TRBD2 matches at 9 bases. From germline, CDR1 is SQVTM and CDR2 ANQGSEA. The trim removed 5 bases at V and 4 bases at J, leaving 8 bases unmatched. The CDR3 spans 15 residues. The CDR3 DNA reads as TGCAGCGTTTCAAGAGCGGGAGGACTCACCGGGGAGCTGTTTTTT. The encoded protein is CSVSRAGGLTGELFF.

This clonotype was detected a few times. The chain employs TRBV19 and TRBJ2-1; the D gene could be TRBD1 or TRBD2 (5 bases each). The CDR3 runs to 14 residues. V gave up 4 bases and J gave up 7 bases, with 14 bases separating them. Germline CDR1 and CDR2: LNHDA and SQIVND (reference sequence). The CDR3 nucleotides read TGTGCCAGTAGTAGGGACGGTGACATTAATGAGCAGTTCTTC. Translating gives CASSRDGDINEQFF.

This clonotype occurred many times. CDR3 loop: CASSTGGDTQYF. The CDR3 DNA reads as TGTGCCAGTAGTACCGGGGGAGATACGCAGTATTTT. The chain joins TRBV19 to TRBJ2-3; tentative D call: TRBD2 (6 bases). Trimming pared 4 bases from V and 5 bases from J, leaving 7 bases between. There are 12 residues in the CDR3. CDR1 and CDR2 (germline): LNHDA, SQIVND (reference sequence).

This clonotype came up many times. The rearrangement links TRBV6-6 to TRBJ2-1, with D tentatively TRBD2 (7 bases). V gave up 0 bases and J gave up 4 bases, with 19 bases separating them. CDR1 and CDR2 from the germline V gene are MNHNY and SVGAGI (reference sequence). The CDR3 is 18 residues long. The chain's CDR3 is CASSYSGAAGDGYNEQFF. The CDR3 DNA reads TGTGCCAGCAGTTACTCGGGGGCGGCGGGAGACGGGTACAATGAGCAGTTCTTC.

Points on this clonotype: This may come from a read error, since a much larger clone is one base off. The chain combines TRBV28 with TRBJ2-5, with 9 bases aligning to TRBD2. V lost 6 bases and J lost 4; bases outside the gene matches: 9. Germline V CDR1 and CDR2: MDHEN, SYDVKM. The CDR3 extends over 15 amino acids. The CDR3 spells CASSEAGTSRETQYF. In DNA form, the CDR3 reads TGTGCCAGCAGCGAAGCCGGGACTAGCAGAGAGACCCAGTACTTC.

The rearrangement uses TRBV10-3 and TRBJ2-5; a weak D match, TRBD2 (6 bases). The CDR3 has 14 residues. Trimming took off 3 bases at V and 4 bases at J, with 12 bases between the two ends. Germline lookup yields CDR1 ENHRY and CDR2 SYGVKD. CDR3 sequence (DNA): TGTGCCATCAGTGAAGGAGGGAATCGAGAGACCCAGTACTTC. Its protein is CAISEGGNRETQYF.

This sequence joins TRBV14 and TRBJ2-5; 9 bases align to TRBD2. CDR1 and CDR2 from the germline V gene are SGHDN and FVKESK. The CDR3 length is 16 residues. The junction had 4 bases not matched to a gene; V was cut back by 1 base and J by 1 base. The CDR3: CASSQAAGGPQETQYF. CDR3 DNA: TGTGCCAGCAGCCAAGCAGCGGGAGGCCCCCAAGAGACCCAGTACTTC. Looking up the rest from reference TRBV14 and TRBJ2-5 gives the full variable domain: EAGVTQFPSHSVIEKGQTVTLRCDPISGHDNLYWYRRVMGKEIKFLLHFVKESKQDESGMPNNRFLAERTGGTYSTLKVQPAELEDSGVYFCASSQAAGGPQETQYFGPGTRLLVL.

This clonotype was recorded at least ten times. The chain links TRBV6-1 to TRBJ2-5; a weak D match, TRBD1 (5 bases). The CDR3 is 14 amino acids. V lost 6 bases, J lost 4 bases, and 15 bases lay in between. Germline V gives CDR1 MNHNS, CDR2 SASEGT. CDR3 sequence (DNA): TGTGCCAGCAGCACGACAGACCGGAGAGAGACCCAGTACTTC. Translation: CASSTTDRRETQYF.

The chain uses TRBV6-1 and TRBJ2-1; 7 nucleotides agree with TRBD2. Germline assignment: CDR1 MNHNS and CDR2 SASEGT. The CDR3 has 15 residues. V shed 6 bases, J shed 5 bases, and the junction held 10 bases outside the gene matches. The CDR3 protein is CASRVLVRGDNEQFF. CDR3 bases: TGTGCCAGCAGAGTACTGGTCCGGGGGGACAATGAGCAGTTCTTC.

The sample holds one count of this clonotype. The rearrangement joins TRBV5-1 to TRBJ2-3, with unresolved D. V was trimmed by 0 bases and J by 6 bases, leaving 14 bases between them. Germline V gene sequence: CDR1 SGHRS, CDR2 YFSETQ. The CDR3 runs to 15 residues. CDR3 DNA: TGCGCCAGCAGCTTGGAATCCCCCCGGATTGATACGCAGTATTTT. It translates to CASSLESPRIDTQYF. Supplemented by reference TRBV5-1 and TRBJ2-3, the full variable domain reads KAGVTQTPRYLIKTRGQQVTLSCSPISGHRSVSWYQQTPGQGLQFLFEYFSETQRNKGNFPGRFSGRQFSNSRSEMNVSTLELGDSALYLCASSLESPRIDTQYFGPGTRLTVL.

CDR3 residues: CAIRAGTGIPPPRSGPYGYTF. DNA for the CDR3: TGTGCCATCAGGGCCGGGACAGGGATCCCCCCGCCACGGTCGGGTCCCTATGGCTACACCTTC. The chain joins TRBV10-3 to TRBJ1-2; 9 bases fit TRBD1. Germline-derived CDR1 and CDR2 are ENHRY and SYGVKD. The CDR3 loop spans 21 amino acids. V trimming: 6 bases; J trimming: 4 bases; junction bases outside the gene matches: 27.

The table lists this clonotype with many counts. The V gene is TRBV24-1, the J gene TRBJ2-2; 7 bases agree with TRBD1. Per the germline V gene, CDR1 is KGHDR and CDR2 is SFDVKD. CDR3 size: 14 residues. Trimming cost V 3 bases and J 3 bases; bases outside gene matches: 0. The CDR3 region is CATSDDRDTGELFF. The CDR3, as DNA: TGTGCCACCAGTGATGACAGGGACACCGGGGAGCTGTTTTTT.

Notes on this clonotype: An end of the junction does not agree with germline; a read error may underlie this. The rearrangement joins TRBV5-6 to TRBJ2-7; D is possibly TRBD1 or TRBD2 (5 bases each). Germline lookup yields CDR1 SGHDT and CDR2 YYEEEE. This CDR3 has 14 residues. CDR3 nucleotide sequence: TGTGCCAGCAGCTCCGAGGGGACCTTCTACGAGCGGTACTTC. It translates to CASSSEGTFYERYF.

This clonotype was observed a few times. The rearrangement uses TRBV5-1 and TRBJ2-1; 8 bases are shared with TRBD1. Per the germline V gene, CDR1 is SGHRS and CDR2 is YFSETQ. V was clipped by 0 bases and J by 10 bases; unmatched bases: 6. The CDR3 loop spans 14 amino acids. CDR3 in DNA: TGCGCCAGCAGCTTGGGCCAGGGGGCAGGCGAGCAGTTCTTC. This sequence encodes CASSLGQGAGEQFF.

This clonotype was picked up many times. The rearrangement joins TRBV6-1 to TRBJ2-7; 7 bases map to TRBD1. The V segment lost 6 bases and the J segment 0 bases; nucleotides outside the gene matches: 2. The length of the CDR3 is 13 residues. Germline CDR1 reads MNHNS; CDR2 reads SASEGT. The CDR3 protein is CASRGDSSYEQYF. CDR3 DNA sequence: TGTGCCAGCAGGGGGGACAGCTCCTACGAGCAGTACTTC.

This clonotype showed up many times. The genes are TRBV19 and TRBJ2-7; 7 positions match TRBD2. With 3 bases clipped from V and 2 bases from J, the junction kept 1 base outside the gene matches. Germline V gene data show CDR1 as LNHDA and CDR2 as SQIVND (reference sequence). The CDR3 has 13 amino acids. CDR3 loop: CASSIAGAYEQYF. CDR3 DNA: TGTGCCAGTAGTATCGCGGGAGCCTACGAGCAGTACTTC.

The table lists this clonotype with many counts. Its ends do not fully match the called genes, so a read error is possible. The chain links TRBV5-5 to TRBJ2-1; the D gene is possibly TRBD2 (5 bases). From germline, CDR1 is SGHKS and CDR2 YYEKEE (reference sequence). The CDR3 has 15 amino acids. CDR3 sequence: CASSLDFFSYNEQFF. The CDR3 bases are TGTGCCAGCAGTTTGGACTTCTTCTCCTACAATGAGCAGTTCTTC. The full variable domain, in which reference TRBV5-5 and TRBJ2-1 provide the parts outside the CDR3, is DAGVTQSPTHLIKTRGQQVTLRCSPISGHKSVSWYQQVLGQGPQFIFQYYEKEERGRGNFPDRFSARQFPNYSSELNVNALLLGDSALYLCASSLDFFSYNEQFFGPGTRLTVL.

Many counts were recorded for this clonotype. V and J are TRBV27 and TRBJ1-2; no reliable D call. V lost 8 bases to trimming and J lost 7 bases, with 11 bases between them. CDR3 length: 11 residues. Per the germline V gene, CDR1 is MNHEY and CDR2 is SMNVEV (reference sequence). The CDR3 loop is CASGPPGGYTF. The CDR3 DNA follows: TGTGCCAGCGGCCCCCCGGGTGGCTACACCTTC.

This clonotype was counted ten times or more. The chain uses TRBV11-2 and TRBJ2-4; no firm D call. This CDR3 is built from 11 residues. The V gene's germline CDR1 is SGHAT and CDR2 FQNNGV. Between the trimmed V and J ends, which lost 3 bases and 9 bases, there was a span of 6 bases. Here the CDR3 reads CASSFRGIQYF. CDR3 bases: TGTGCCAGCAGCTTTCGTGGCATTCAGTACTTC.